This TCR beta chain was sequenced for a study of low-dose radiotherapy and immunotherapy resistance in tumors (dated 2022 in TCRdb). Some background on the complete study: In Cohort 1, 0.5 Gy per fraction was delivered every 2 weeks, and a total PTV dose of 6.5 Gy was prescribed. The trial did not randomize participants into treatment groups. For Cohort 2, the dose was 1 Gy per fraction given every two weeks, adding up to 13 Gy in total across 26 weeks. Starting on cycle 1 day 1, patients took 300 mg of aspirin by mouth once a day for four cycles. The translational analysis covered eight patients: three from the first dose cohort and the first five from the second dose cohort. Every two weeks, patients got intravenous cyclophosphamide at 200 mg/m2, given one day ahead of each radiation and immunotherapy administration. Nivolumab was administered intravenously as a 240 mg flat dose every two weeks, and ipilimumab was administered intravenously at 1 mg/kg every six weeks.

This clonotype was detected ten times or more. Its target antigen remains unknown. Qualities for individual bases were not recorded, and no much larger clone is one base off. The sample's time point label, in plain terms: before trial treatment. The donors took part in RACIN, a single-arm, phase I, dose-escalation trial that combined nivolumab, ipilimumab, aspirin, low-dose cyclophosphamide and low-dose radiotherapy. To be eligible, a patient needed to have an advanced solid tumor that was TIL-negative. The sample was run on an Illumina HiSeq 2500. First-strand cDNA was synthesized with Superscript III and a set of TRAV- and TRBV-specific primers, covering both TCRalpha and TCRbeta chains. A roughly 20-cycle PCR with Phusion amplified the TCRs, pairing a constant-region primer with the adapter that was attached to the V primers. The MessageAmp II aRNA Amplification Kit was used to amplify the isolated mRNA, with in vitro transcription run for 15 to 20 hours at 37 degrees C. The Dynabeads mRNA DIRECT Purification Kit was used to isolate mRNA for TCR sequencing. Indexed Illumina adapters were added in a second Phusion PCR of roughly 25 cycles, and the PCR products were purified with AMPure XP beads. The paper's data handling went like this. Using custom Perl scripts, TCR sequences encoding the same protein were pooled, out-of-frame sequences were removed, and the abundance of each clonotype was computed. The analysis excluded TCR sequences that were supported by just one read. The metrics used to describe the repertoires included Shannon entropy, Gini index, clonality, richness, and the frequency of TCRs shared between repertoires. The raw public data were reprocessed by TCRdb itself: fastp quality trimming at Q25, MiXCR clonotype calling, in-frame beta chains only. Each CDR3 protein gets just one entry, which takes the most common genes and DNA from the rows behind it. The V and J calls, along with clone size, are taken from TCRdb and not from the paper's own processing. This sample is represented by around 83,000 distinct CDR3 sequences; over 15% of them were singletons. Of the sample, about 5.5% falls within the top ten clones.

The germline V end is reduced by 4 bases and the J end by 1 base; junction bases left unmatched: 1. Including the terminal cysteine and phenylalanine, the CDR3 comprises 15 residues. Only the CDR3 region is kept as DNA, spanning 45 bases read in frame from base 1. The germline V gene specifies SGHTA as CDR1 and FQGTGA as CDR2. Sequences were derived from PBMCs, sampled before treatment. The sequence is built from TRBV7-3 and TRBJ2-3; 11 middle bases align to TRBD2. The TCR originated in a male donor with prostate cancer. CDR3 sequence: CASSSGLAGTDTQYF. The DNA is TGTGCCAGCAGCTCGGGACTAGCGGGCACAGATACGCAGTATTTT.